Below are 10 T cell receptor beta chains sequenced from a single sample in a study of blood T cell repertoires in COVID-19. Profiling relied on immunoSEQ multiplex PCR, and the TCRdb table lists in-frame clones only, not all of them. The table records roughly 340,000 clones, around 91% of them present only once. Sequencing used PBMCs or T cells enriched from blood (not recorded which). All receptors derive from a man between 18 and 35 years old who had recovered from COVID-19.

The chain couples TRBV29-1 to TRBJ1-3, with 9 bases lining up with TRBD1. The CDR3 has 16 residues. Germline loops: CDR1 SQVTM, CDR2 ANQGSEA. J was trimmed by 3 bases and V by 4 bases; bases with no gene match: 10. The CDR3 is CSVVLGTGKVGNTIYF. The CDR3, as DNA: TGCAGCGTTGTTTTAGGGACAGGGAAGGTTGGAAACACCATATATTTT.

This chain connects TRBV4-1 to TRBJ2-4; TRBD2 aligns across 14 bases. Germline CDR1 reads MGHRA; CDR2 reads YSYEKL. V lost 1 base to trimming and J lost 4 bases; unmatched junction nucleotides: 6. The CDR3 is 18 amino acids. The CDR3 reads CASSQGLAGGLVKNIQYF. Here the CDR3 DNA reads TGCGCCAGCAGCCAAGGACTAGCGGGAGGGTTGGTTAAAAACATTCAGTACTTC.

This clone was observed a handful of times. The V and J genes are TRBV29-1 and TRBJ2-3; 10 bases align to TRBD2. The V gene end was trimmed by 6 bases and the J gene end by 1 base; junction bases not matched to a gene: 4. Germline CDR1 and CDR2: SQVTM and ANQGSEA. This CDR3 contains 14 residues. CDR3 residues: CSVILAGGTDTQYF. The CDR3 DNA sequence: TGCAGCGTGATTCTAGCGGGGGGCACAGATACGCAGTATTTT.

The rearrangement links TRBV4-3 to TRBJ1-3; unclear D gene. Between the trimmed V and J ends, which lost 1 base and 2 bases, there was a span of 12 bases. CDR1 and CDR2 from the germline V gene are LGHNA and YSLEER. The CDR3 has 16 amino acids. CDR3 sequence: CASSQVSGITGNTIYF. CDR3 in DNA: TGCGCCAGCAGCCAAGTGAGCGGGATAACTGGAAACACCATATATTTT.

This clone was counted only a few times. V and J are TRBV19 and TRBJ2-1; the match to TRBD1 covers 10 bases. With V trimmed by 7 bases and J by 7 bases, 10 bases remained unmatched. From germline, CDR1 is LNHDA and CDR2 SQIVND (reference sequence). The CDR3 extends over 15 amino acids. In nucleotides, the CDR3 is TGTGCCAGTACCTCAATAGGACAGGGGGGGAATGAGCAGTTCTTC. Translation gives CASTSIGQGGNEQFF.

The CDR3 region is CASSSDRPLGTDTQYF. The CDR3 bases are TGTGCCAGCAGCTCCGACAGGCCGCTCGGCACAGATACGCAGTATTTT. J is TRBJ2-3 and V is TRBV2, with D maybe TRBD1 (6 bases). Trimming left V 6 bases short and J 1 base short, with 17 bases between. CDR3 length: 16 amino acids. Germline CDR1 SNHLY, CDR2 FYNNEI.

The genes are TRBV19 and TRBJ1-5, with TRBD1 identical over 7 bases. The trim removed 0 bases at V and 3 bases at J, leaving 17 bases unmatched. This CDR3 has 20 amino acids. Germline V gene sequence: CDR1 LNHDA, CDR2 SQIVND (reference sequence). The CDR3 nucleotides read TGTGCCAGTAGTATAGATAACCGACAGGGAGTTTTCCGATACAATCAGCCCCAGCATTTT. Protein: CASSIDNRQGVFRYNQPQHF.

This chain links TRBV30 with TRBJ1-5; possible D gene TRBD1, 6 bases. Germline V lookup: CDR1 GTSNPN, CDR2 SVGIG (reference sequence). The CDR3 has 17 residues. V was pared by 0 bases and J by 0 bases, with 15 bases between. CDR3 loop: CAWSVRTGHSSNQPQHF. In nucleotides, the CDR3 is TGTGCCTGGAGTGTACGTACAGGGCATAGTAGCAATCAGCCCCAGCATTTT.

The rearrangement uses TRBV11-1 and TRBJ2-7; 10 positions agree with TRBD2. With 2 bases clipped from V and 3 bases from J, the junction kept 4 bases outside the gene matches. This CDR3 is 15 amino acids long. CDR1 is SGHAT and CDR2 is FQDESV in the germline V gene (reference sequence). The CDR3 coding sequence is TGTGCCAGCAGCTTATCCACTAGCGGGGACTACGAGCAGTACTTC. The encoded protein is CASSLSTSGDYEQYF.

V gene TRBV10-3 combines with J gene TRBJ2-3, with TRBD1 as a possible D gene (6 bases). The germline V and J ends were trimmed by 2 bases and 2 bases, with 8 bases remaining between them. Germline V gene sequence: CDR1 ENHRY, CDR2 SYGVKD. CDR3 length: 14 amino acids. Written as DNA, the CDR3 is TGTGCCATCAGTGAGAGGGGGTACACAGATACGCAGTATTTT. Its translation is CAISERGYTDTQYF.